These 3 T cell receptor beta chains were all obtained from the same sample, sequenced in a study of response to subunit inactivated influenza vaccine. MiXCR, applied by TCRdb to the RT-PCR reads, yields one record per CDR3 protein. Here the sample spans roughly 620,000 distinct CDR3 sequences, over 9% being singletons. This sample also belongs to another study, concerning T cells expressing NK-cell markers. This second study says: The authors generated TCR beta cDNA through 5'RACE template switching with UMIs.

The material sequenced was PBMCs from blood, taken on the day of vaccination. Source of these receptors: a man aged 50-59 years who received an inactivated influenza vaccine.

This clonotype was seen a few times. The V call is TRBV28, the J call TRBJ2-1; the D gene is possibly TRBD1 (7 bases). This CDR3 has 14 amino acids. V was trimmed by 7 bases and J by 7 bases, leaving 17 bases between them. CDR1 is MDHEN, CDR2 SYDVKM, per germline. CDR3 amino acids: CASTRGSTGNEQFF. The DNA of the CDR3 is TGTGCCAGCACGCGGGGATCGACAGGGAATGAGCAGTTCTTC.

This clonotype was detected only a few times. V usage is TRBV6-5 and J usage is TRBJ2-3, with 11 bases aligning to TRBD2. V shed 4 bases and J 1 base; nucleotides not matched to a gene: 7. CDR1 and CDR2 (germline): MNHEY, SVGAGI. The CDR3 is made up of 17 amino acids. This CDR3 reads CASSLLPGLAGTDTQYF. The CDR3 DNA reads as TGTGCCAGCAGTTTACTCCCGGGACTAGCGGGCACAGATACGCAGTATTTT.

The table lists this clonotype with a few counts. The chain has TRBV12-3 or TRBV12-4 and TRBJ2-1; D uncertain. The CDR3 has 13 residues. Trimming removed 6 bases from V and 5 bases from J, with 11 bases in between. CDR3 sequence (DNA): TGTGCCAGCAGCCTCGACCATAACAATGAGCAGTTCTTC. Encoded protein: CASSLDHNNEQFF.